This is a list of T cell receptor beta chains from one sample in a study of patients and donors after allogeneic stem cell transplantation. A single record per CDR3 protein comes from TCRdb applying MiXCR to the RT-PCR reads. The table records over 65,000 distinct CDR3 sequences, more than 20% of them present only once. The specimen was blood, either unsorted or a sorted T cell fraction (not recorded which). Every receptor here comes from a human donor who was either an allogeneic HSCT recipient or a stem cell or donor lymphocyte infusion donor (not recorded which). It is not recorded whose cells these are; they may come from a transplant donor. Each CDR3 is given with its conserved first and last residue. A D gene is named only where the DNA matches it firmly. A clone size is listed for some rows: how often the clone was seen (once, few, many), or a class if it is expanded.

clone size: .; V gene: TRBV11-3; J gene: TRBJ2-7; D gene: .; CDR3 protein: CASSLYRLAYEQYF; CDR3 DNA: TGTGCCAGCAGCTTATATCGTCTAGCCTACGAGCAGTACTTC
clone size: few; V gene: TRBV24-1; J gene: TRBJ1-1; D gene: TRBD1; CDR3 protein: CATSGQGARECTEAFF; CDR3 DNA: TGTGCCACCTCCGGACAGGGGGCGCGGGAGTGCACTGAAGCTTTCTTT
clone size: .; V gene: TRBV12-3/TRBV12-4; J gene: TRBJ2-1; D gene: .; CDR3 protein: CASSLGDRYNEQFF; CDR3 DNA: TGTGCCAGCAGCCTTGGGGACCGCTACAATGAGCAGTTCTTC
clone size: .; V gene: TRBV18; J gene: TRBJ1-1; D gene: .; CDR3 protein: CASSPAGGVLNTEAFF; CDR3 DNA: TGTGCCAGCTCACCAGCGGGGGGGGTATTGAACACTGAAGCTTTCTTT
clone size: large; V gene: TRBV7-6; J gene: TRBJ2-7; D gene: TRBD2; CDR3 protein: CASSLGTSGSYEQYF; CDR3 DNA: TGTGCCAGCAGCTTAGGGACTAGCGGATCCTACGAGCAGTACTTC
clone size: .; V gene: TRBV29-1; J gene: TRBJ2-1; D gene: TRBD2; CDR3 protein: CSVAGLVNGNEQFF; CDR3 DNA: TGCAGCGTGGCGGGACTAGTAAATGGAAATGAGCAGTTCTTC
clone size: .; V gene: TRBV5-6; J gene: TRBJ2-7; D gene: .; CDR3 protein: CASSLVGWESYEQYF; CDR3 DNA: TGTGCCAGCAGCTTGGTAGGATGGGAATCCTACGAGCAGTACTTC
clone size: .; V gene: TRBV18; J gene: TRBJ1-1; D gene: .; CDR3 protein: CASSPLEGTTEAFF; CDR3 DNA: TGTGCCAGCTCACCACTGGAGGGAACCACTGAAGCTTTCTTT
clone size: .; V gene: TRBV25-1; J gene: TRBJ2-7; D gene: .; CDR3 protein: CASRGASYEQYF; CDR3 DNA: TGTGCCAGCAGGGGGGCCTCCTACGAGCAGTACTTC
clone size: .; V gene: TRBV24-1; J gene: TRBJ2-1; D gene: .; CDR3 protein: CATSDLPGRDNSYNEQFF; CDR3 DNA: TGTGCCACCAGTGATTTGCCTGGACGGGATAATTCCTACAATGAGCAGTTCTTC
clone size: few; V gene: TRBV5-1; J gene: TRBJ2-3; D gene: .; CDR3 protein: CASSFRDTQYF; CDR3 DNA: TGCGCCAGCAGCTTCAGAGATACGCAGTATTTT